These 27 T cell receptor beta chains came from one sample sequenced in a study of T cell responses to AZD1222 COVID-19 vaccine. Profiled with immunoSEQ multiplex PCR; TCRdb holds only in-frame clones, not every one. The sample yields some 130,000 clones, approximately 85% seen once. The material sequenced was peripheral blood, taken 28 days after the second dose of the MenACWY control vaccine. These receptors came from an adult who received the MenACWY meningococcal vaccine as a control.

The V and J genes are TRBV13 and TRBJ1-6; D possibly corresponds to TRBD1 (5 bases). The CDR3 is 14 amino acids. Germline V gene lookup returns CDR1 PRHDT and CDR2 FYEKMQ (reference sequence). Trimming removed 0 bases from V and 8 bases from J, with 8 bases in between. The CDR3 DNA sequence: TGTGCCAGCAGCTTAGGTGGGGGGGATTCACCCCTCCACTTT. The encoded protein is CASSLGGGDSPLHF.

The rearrangement uses TRBV29-1 and TRBJ1-2; tentatively, D is TRBD1 (6 bases). From germline, CDR1 is SQVTM and CDR2 ANQGSEA. V lost 5 bases and J lost 3, with 10 bases in between. CDR3 length: 12 residues. DNA for the CDR3: TGCAGCGTTCGGGGGGCTGACTATGGCTACACCTTC. Protein product: CSVRGADYGYTF.

This clone showed up just a few times. CDR3 in DNA: TGTGCCAGCGGGGACAAGGGAGAAAAACTGTTTTTT. Translation: CASGDKGEKLFF. This sequence joins TRBV2 and TRBJ1-4, with D maybe TRBD1 (6 bases). Looked up from germline, CDR1 is SNHLY and CDR2 is FYNNEI. The CDR3 length is 12 residues. The ends were cut back, 8 bases at V and 8 bases at J, with 12 bases in the middle.

The DNA of the CDR3 is TGCAGCGTTGAGTTGGCAGGAGGAAACACCATATATTTT. This encodes CSVELAGGNTIYF. This chain links TRBV29-1 with TRBJ1-3; no definite D call. V dropped 3 bases and J dropped 4 bases, with 10 bases sitting between them. CDR3 length: 13 residues. Per germline, CDR1 SQVTM and CDR2 ANQGSEA.

The chain has TRBV19 and TRBJ1-4; unclear D gene. The CDR3 loop spans 14 amino acids. V shed 5 bases and J shed 10 bases, with 17 bases lying between them. CDR1 is LNHDA, CDR2 SQIVND, per germline (reference sequence). CDR3 loop: CASSEGVGLGKLFF. DNA for the CDR3: TGTGCCAGTAGTGAAGGAGTAGGTCTTGGAAAACTGTTTTTT.

The chain uses TRBV19 and TRBJ1-1, with 9 bases that match TRBD1. Germline CDR1 is LNHDA and CDR2 is SQIVND (reference sequence). V shed 8 bases, J shed 4 bases, and the junction held 11 bases outside the gene matches. The CDR3 spans 15 residues. The CDR3, as DNA: TGTGCCAGTGAAAGACGGGACAGGGAAGTCACTGAAGCTTTCTTT. Its protein product is CASERRDREVTEAFF.

This sequence joins TRBV7-2 and TRBJ2-1; 7 bases match TRBD2. J gave up 4 bases and V 3 bases, and 6 bases lay outside the gene matches. From germline, CDR1 is SGHTA and CDR2 FQGNSA. This CDR3 has 15 amino acids. CDR3 protein: CASSLRSGEYNEQFF. The CDR3 DNA reads TGTGCCAGCAGCTTGAGGAGCGGGGAATACAATGAGCAGTTCTTC.

The chain links TRBV2 to TRBJ2-5; D gene ambiguous. V gave up 4 bases and J gave up 14 bases, with 17 bases separating them. The CDR3 spans 12 residues. Germline V lookup: CDR1 SNHLY, CDR2 FYNNEI. In nucleotides, the CDR3 is TGTGCCAGCAGTGGAAGGGATGAAGGCCGCTACTTC. Its protein is CASSGRDEGRYF.

V and J are TRBV6-5 and TRBJ1-6, with unresolved D. The germline V gene encodes CDR1 MNHEY and CDR2 SVGAGI. The CDR3 spans 15 residues. Deletions cut 0 bases from V and 3 bases from J, with 6 bases between. CDR3 coding DNA: TGTGCCAGCAGTTACTCTGTGGGCTATAATTCACCCCTCCACTTT. Translation: CASSYSVGYNSPLHF.

The rearrangement joins TRBV7-9 to TRBJ2-1; TRBD2 agrees at 7 bases. Germline V gene data show CDR1 as SEHNR and CDR2 as FQNEAQ (reference sequence). The V gene end was trimmed by 10 bases and the J gene end by 4 bases; junction bases not matched to a gene: 13. The CDR3 contains 15 residues. CDR3 protein: CATKGSGTVYNEQFF. The CDR3 DNA is TGTGCCACCAAGGGGAGCGGGACCGTTTACAATGAGCAGTTCTTC.

With regard to this clone: Different DNA sequences within this sample yield the same CDR3. The rearrangement joins TRBV4-3 to TRBJ1-1, with D hard to call. The CDR3 is made up of 13 amino acids. Trimming took 0 bases from V and 2 from J, leaving 4 bases between them. Germline CDR1 and CDR2: LGHNA and YSLEER. DNA of the CDR3: TGCGCCAGCAGCCAAGATCGAAACACTGAAGCTTTCTTT. Residues: CASSQDRNTEAFF.

The V and J genes are TRBV5-8 and TRBJ2-2; unclear D gene. The V gene's germline CDR1 is SGHTS and CDR2 YDEGEE. The CDR3 contains 13 residues. The ends were cut back, 5 bases at V and 1 base at J, with 6 bases in the middle. The CDR3 nucleotides are TGTGCCAGCAGACTTCAGAACACCGGGGAGCTGTTTTTT. Protein: CASRLQNTGELFF.

This sequence joins TRBV11-3 and TRBJ2-7, with a possible D match to TRBD1 (5 bases). Trimming removed 4 bases at V and 2 bases at J, with 15 bases between. There are 15 residues in the CDR3. Germline V gives CDR1 SGHNT, CDR2 YENEEA. CDR3: CASSSGSVPPYEQYF. The DNA for the CDR3 is TGTGCCAGCAGCTCAGGGTCTGTGCCTCCCTACGAGCAGTACTTC.

This clone was seen only a few times. V usage is TRBV11-2 and J usage is TRBJ1-1, with 8 bases that match TRBD1. The CDR3 runs to 13 residues. V was clipped by 4 bases and J by 10 bases; unmatched bases: 8. Germline CDR1 is SGHAT and CDR2 is FQNNGV. CDR3 protein: CASSSGQGAGAFF. The CDR3, as DNA: TGTGCCAGCAGCTCCGGACAGGGTGCTGGAGCTTTCTTT.

The chain has TRBV7-2 and TRBJ2-1; 14 positions agree with TRBD2. This CDR3 is 15 amino acids long. V was pared by 4 bases and J by 12 bases, with 8 bases of the junction left unmatched. Germline V CDR1 and CDR2: SGHTA, FQGNSA. In DNA, the CDR3 is TGTGCCAGCAGCTCGAGGGGACTAGCGGGAGTCTGGCAGTTCTTC. This encodes CASSSRGLAGVWQFF.

As regards this clone: Other DNA variants within this sample encode the same CDR3. J is TRBJ2-7 and V is TRBV5-4, with D unresolved. V gave up 2 bases and J gave up 3 bases, with 3 bases separating them. The length of the CDR3 is 11 residues. From germline, CDR1 is SGHNT and CDR2 YYREEE (reference sequence). CDR3 loop: CASSFGYEQYF. Here the CDR3 DNA reads TGTGCCAGCAGCTTCGGCTACGAGCAGTACTTC.

This sequence joins TRBV9 and TRBJ1-6; the D is unclear. Deletions cut 0 bases from V and 10 bases from J, with 11 bases between. The CDR3 length is 14 residues. Germline V CDR1 and CDR2: SGDLS, YYNGEE. As DNA, the CDR3 is TGTGCCAGCAGCGTAGAGGGCCAAATCTCACCCCTCCACTTT. The encoded protein is CASSVEGQISPLHF. The full variable domain, completed using reference TRBV9 and TRBJ1-6, is DSGVTQTPKHLITATGQRVTLRCSPRSGDLSVYWYQQSLDQGLQFLIQYYNGEERAKGNILERFSAQQFPDLHSELNLSSLELGDSALYFCASSVEGQISPLHFGNGTRLTVT.

The chain has TRBV7-3 and TRBJ1-1; D is perhaps TRBD1 (6 bases). The germline V gene has CDR1 SGHTA and CDR2 FQGTGA. V lost 6 bases and J lost 6, with 14 bases in between. The CDR3 loop spans 13 amino acids. The CDR3 protein is CASSQIRGAEAFF. The CDR3 DNA reads as TGTGCCAGCAGTCAAATCAGGGGCGCTGAAGCTTTCTTT.

The chain joins TRBV6-5 to TRBJ2-7; no reliable D call. Germline CDR1 and CDR2: MNHEY and SVGAGI. The CDR3 extends over 13 amino acids. Between the trimmed V and J ends, which lost 0 bases and 7 bases, there was a span of 10 bases. The CDR3 sequence: CASSYSIMEEQYF. The CDR3 nucleotides read TGTGCCAGCAGTTACTCGATCATGGAGGAGCAGTACTTC.

The chain is built from TRBV7-3 and TRBJ1-1, with D unresolved. The CDR3 is 13 residues long. Germline lookup yields CDR1 SGHTA and CDR2 FQGTGA. V lost 2 bases and J lost 1, with 5 bases in between. The CDR3 DNA reads as TGTGCCAGCAGCTTACCGGGGAACACTGAAGCTTTCTTT. It yields the protein CASSLPGNTEAFF.

The J gene is TRBJ1-4, the V gene TRBV6-5; weak D call: TRBD1 (5 bases). Germline loops: CDR1 MNHEY, CDR2 SVGAGI. V was shortened by 10 bases and J by 9 bases, with 21 bases between the two germline ends. CDR3 length: 14 residues. The CDR3 loop is CATGKGETMKKLFF. Written as DNA, the CDR3 is TGTGCCACCGGTAAAGGGGAGACAATGAAAAAACTGTTTTTT.

This rearrangement joins TRBV19 to TRBJ1-5, with D unresolved. The germline V gene has CDR1 LNHDA and CDR2 SQIVND (reference sequence). This CDR3 has 14 amino acids. The germline V and J ends were trimmed by 3 bases and 4 bases, with 10 bases remaining between them. CDR3 in DNA: TGTGCCAGTAGTATCGACCCCGTAAATCAGCCCCAGCATTTT. Translated, it gives CASSIDPVNQPQHF. The complete variable domain, with remaining parts taken from reference TRBV19 and TRBJ1-5, reads DGGITQSPKYLFRKEGQNVTLSCEQNLNHDAMYWYRQDPGQGLRLIYYSQIVNDFQKGDIAEGYSVSREKKESFPLTVTSAQKNPTAFYLCASSIDPVNQPQHFGDGTRLSIL.

V and J are TRBV10-3 and TRBJ1-4, with 9 bases fitting TRBD1. Trimming removed 6 bases from V and 8 bases from J; junction bases left unmatched: 10. CDR3 length: 15 amino acids. Per the germline V gene, CDR1 is ENHRY and CDR2 is SYGVKD. CDR3 loop: CAISEESDRGEKLFF. The DNA of the CDR3 is TGTGCCATCAGCGAGGAGTCCGACAGGGGGGAAAAACTGTTTTTT.

The V and J genes are TRBV2 and TRBJ1-2, with D tentatively TRBD1 (5 bases). Trimming cost V 3 bases and J 8 bases, with 13 bases left between them. Germline-derived CDR1 and CDR2 are SNHLY and FYNNEI. The CDR3 loop spans 13 amino acids. DNA for the CDR3: TGTGCCAGCAGTGATGGGGGGATCGACGGCTACACCTTC. It encodes CASSDGGIDGYTF.

This rearrangement joins TRBV6-5 to TRBJ2-5, with 12 bases matching TRBD2. This CDR3 is built from 15 residues. Germline CDR1 MNHEY, CDR2 SVGAGI. With 5 bases clipped from V and 4 bases from J, the junction kept 5 bases outside the gene matches. The DNA of the CDR3 is TGTGCCAGCAGTCCGACTAGCGGGAGATTAGAGACCCAGTACTTC. It yields the protein CASSPTSGRLETQYF.

The V and J genes are TRBV24-1 and TRBJ1-5; the D gene is possibly TRBD1 (6 bases). Trimming cost V 5 bases and J 6 bases, with 16 bases left between them. The CDR3 is 15 residues long. Germline V lookup: CDR1 KGHDR, CDR2 SFDVKD. The CDR3, as DNA: TGTGCCACCAGTGGTTCCGACAGGCTGGGTCAGCCCCAGCATTTT. This gives the protein CATSGSDRLGQPQHF.

Comment on this clone: Different DNA sequences within this sample yield the same CDR3. V usage is TRBV5-1 and J usage is TRBJ1-4; D is perhaps TRBD1 (5 bases). The CDR3 is 14 residues long. Germline lookup yields CDR1 SGHRS and CDR2 YFSETQ. Deletions cut 0 bases from V and 5 bases from J, with 8 bases between. CDR3 sequence reads: CASSLGTGNEKLFF. DNA of the CDR3: TGCGCCAGCAGCTTGGGAACAGGAAATGAAAAACTGTTTTTT. The entire variable domain, with the rest obtained from reference TRBV5-1 and TRBJ1-4, is as follows: KAGVTQTPRYLIKTRGQQVTLSCSPISGHRSVSWYQQTPGQGLQFLFEYFSETQRNKGNFPGRFSGRQFSNSRSEMNVSTLELGDSALYLCASSLGTGNEKLFFGSGTQLSVL.